One sample yielded the 29 T cell receptor beta chains listed below, sequenced in a study of shared clonotypes between healthy human individuals. Clones were sequenced by immunoSEQ multiplex PCR, and TCRdb holds only the in-frame ones, with some missing. In the table there are hundreds of thousands of clones, around 77% of which are singletons. The material sequenced was PBMCs. These receptors all stem from a woman between 40 and 55 years old in good health. Some clones in this sample may be carry-over from other donors' samples.

This clone was detected many times. One junction end disagrees with the germline gene, perhaps due to a read error. The chain joins TRBV7-7 to TRBJ2-1; 7 bases agree with TRBD1. In germline, CDR1 is SSHAT, CDR2 FNYEAQ (reference sequence). The CDR3 is made up of 12 amino acids. CDR3 region: CASSPGGNEQFF. The CDR3 DNA reads as TGTGCTAGCAGCCCAGGGGGCAATGAGCAGTTCTTC.

The V gene is TRBV7-6, the J gene TRBJ2-3; 14 nucleotides align to TRBD2. The V gene end was trimmed by 1 base and the J gene end by 2 bases; junction bases not matched to a gene: 5. The CDR3 consists of 18 residues. Germline V gene lookup returns CDR1 SGHVS and CDR2 FNYEAQ. CDR3 loop: CASSLGGTSGRPTDTQYF. CDR3 DNA: TGTGCCAGCAGCTTAGGGGGGACTAGCGGGAGACCCACAGATACGCAGTATTTT.

V and J are TRBV7-2 and TRBJ2-1; 13 nucleotides line up with TRBD2. Germline lookup yields CDR1 SGHTA and CDR2 FQGNSA. Trimming removed 6 bases from V and 6 bases from J; junction bases left unmatched: 8. CDR3 length: 16 residues. The CDR3 DNA is TGTGCCAGCAGTCCCTTGTGGACTAGCGGGAGCAATGAGCAGTTCTTC. Amino acid sequence: CASSPLWTSGSNEQFF.

The chain combines TRBV5-4 with TRBJ2-3; no definite D call. The CDR3 loop spans 14 amino acids. The ends were cut back, 0 bases at V and 3 bases at J, with 8 bases in the middle. Germline assignment: CDR1 SGHNT and CDR2 YYREEE (reference sequence). CDR3 protein: CASSLVGYTDTQYF. CDR3 in DNA: TGTGCCAGCAGCTTGGTGGGTTATACAGATACGCAGTATTTT.

V is TRBV9 and J is TRBJ2-7; 7 bases align to TRBD2. V dropped 5 bases and J dropped 2; count of bases not matched to a gene: 10. The CDR3 spans 15 residues. Germline loops: CDR1 SGDLS, CDR2 YYNGEE. The CDR3 DNA reads TGTGCCAGCAGTCCTATAAGCGGGACCCCCTACGAGCAGTACTTC. Protein product: CASSPISGTPYEQYF.

The V gene is TRBV6-5, the J gene TRBJ2-1; D may match TRBD1 or TRBD2 (6 bases each). V was shortened by 6 bases and J by 4 bases, with 13 bases between the two germline ends. The CDR3 length is 14 residues. Germline loops: CDR1 MNHEY, CDR2 SVGAGI. The CDR3 nucleotides are TGTGCCAGCAGCGAGGGGGGCGCATACAATGAGCAGTTCTTC. Translating it yields CASSEGGAYNEQFF.

This clone was seen only once. The chain employs TRBV7-8 and TRBJ2-5; D perhaps matches TRBD1 (6 bases). Per germline, CDR1 SGHVS and CDR2 FQNEAQ. V was shortened by 2 bases and J by 5 bases, with 18 bases between the two germline ends. The CDR3 is 16 amino acids. The CDR3 DNA reads TGTGCCAGCAGCTTATTCCCCGGACAGTTGGTTGAGACCCAGTACTTC. Translated: CASSLFPGQLVETQYF.

The chain links TRBV5-5 to TRBJ2-1; no firm D call. Per germline, CDR1 SGHKS and CDR2 YYEKEE (reference sequence). Trimming left V 4 bases short and J 4 bases short, with 9 bases between. The CDR3 is 13 amino acids. CDR3 amino acids: CASSETAYNEQFF. CDR3 coding DNA: TGTGCCAGCAGCGAAACAGCTTACAATGAGCAGTTCTTC.

The chain combines TRBV11-2 with TRBJ1-1, with D possibly being TRBD1 (6 bases). Germline V gene data show CDR1 as SGHAT and CDR2 as FQNNGV. The CDR3 spans 14 residues. Trimming removed 2 bases at V and 3 bases at J, with 10 bases between. The CDR3 DNA sequence: TGTGCCAGCAGCTTAAGCACAGGGTACACTGAAGCTTTCTTT. Protein: CASSLSTGYTEAFF.

With regard to this clone: This may arise from a read error, as a much more abundant clone is one base away. V usage is TRBV19 and J usage is TRBJ2-7, with D perhaps given as TRBD1 or TRBD2 (5 bases each). The CDR3 extends over 13 amino acids. Per the germline V gene, CDR1 is LNHDA and CDR2 is SQIVND (reference sequence). The V end lost 4 bases, the J end lost 2 bases, and 9 bases lay between the germline ends. CDR3 region: CASSRDGTYEQYF. The CDR3 coding sequence is TGTGCCAGTAGTAGGGACGGTACCTACGAGCAGTACTTC. Using reference TRBV19 and TRBJ2-7 for the parts outside the CDR3, the full variable domain is DGGITQSPKYLFRKEGQNVTLSCEQNLNHDAMYWYRQDPGQGLRLIYYSQIVNDFQKGDIAEGYSVSREKKESFPLTVTSAQKNPTAFYLCASSRDGTYEQYFGPGTRLTVT.

The J gene is TRBJ2-7, the V gene TRBV5-7, with D perhaps given as TRBD1 or TRBD2 (6 bases each). TRBV5-7 is given ORF status, its function remaining uncertain. The CDR3 loop spans 13 amino acids. V dropped 0 bases and J dropped 5 bases, with 9 bases sitting between them. The CDR3 region is CASSLARGDEQYF. The CDR3, as DNA: TGTGCCAGCAGCTTGGCAAGGGGGGACGAGCAGTACTTC.

J is TRBJ2-5 and V is TRBV9; D is uncertain. The ends were cut back, 0 bases at V and 4 bases at J, with 4 bases in the middle. CDR3 length: 12 amino acids. From germline, CDR1 is SGDLS and CDR2 YYNGEE. CDR3 nucleotide sequence: TGTGCCAGCAGCGTAGGACCAGAGACCCAGTACTTC. This translates into CASSVGPETQYF.

J is TRBJ2-5 and V is TRBV6-1, with 7 bases identical to TRBD1. The CDR3 spans 14 residues. Looked up from germline, CDR1 is MNHNS and CDR2 is SASEGT. With V trimmed by 7 bases and J by 5 bases, 10 bases remained unmatched. CDR3 coding DNA: TGTGCCAGCACGCTCATAGGGGGCCGGGAGACCCAGTACTTC. It is translated as CASTLIGGRETQYF.

V gene TRBV28 combines with J gene TRBJ2-6; D possibly corresponds to TRBD2 (5 bases). The germline CDR1 and CDR2 sequences are MDHEN and SYDVKM. The ends were cut back, 2 bases at V and 0 bases at J, with 11 bases in the middle. This CDR3 is built from 17 residues. CDR3 coding DNA: TGTGCCAGCAGTTTAGGCAGCGGTCTCTCTGGGGCCAACGTCCTGACTTTC. Translating gives CASSLGSGLSGANVLTF.

The V call is TRBV4-1, the J call TRBJ1-4, with no clear D. V was pared by 8 bases and J by 7 bases, with 20 bases between. CDR3 length: 15 residues. Germline CDR1 and CDR2: MGHRA and YSYEKL. The chain's CDR3 is CASRSGVRVGEKLFF. The CDR3 nucleotides are TGCGCCAGCCGATCTGGTGTGAGGGTGGGTGAAAAACTGTTTTTT.

V usage is TRBV30 and J usage is TRBJ1-2, with 7 bases aligning to TRBD1. Germline V CDR1 and CDR2: GTSNPN, SVGIG (reference sequence). The CDR3 sequence is 13 residues long. V lost 5 bases, J lost 4 bases, and 7 bases stayed unmatched. CDR3 loop: CAWWAGGPYGYTF. In DNA form, the CDR3 reads TGTGCCTGGTGGGCAGGGGGACCCTATGGCTACACCTTC.

This clone was found a few times. The chain carries TRBV2 and TRBJ1-3; no clear D. Deletions cut 6 bases from V and 0 bases from J, with 6 bases between. Germline V gives CDR1 SNHLY, CDR2 FYNNEI. This CDR3 contains 13 residues. The CDR3 loop is CASSGDSGNTIYF. CDR3 coding DNA: TGTGCCAGCAGCGGGGACTCTGGAAACACCATATATTTT.

The genes are TRBV10-3 and TRBJ1-2, with 12 bases lining up with TRBD1. The CDR3 has 17 residues. Per the germline V gene, CDR1 is ENHRY and CDR2 is SYGVKD. V was pared by 0 bases and J by 3 bases, with 5 bases of the junction left unmatched. CDR3 nucleotide sequence: TGTGCCATCAGTGAGTCAGGGACAGGGGGCGAGGACTATGGCTACACCTTC. It yields the protein CAISESGTGGEDYGYTF.

The genes are TRBV27 and TRBJ1-2, with 12 bases matching TRBD1. The CDR3 covers 15 residues. Germline lookup yields CDR1 MNHEY and CDR2 SMNVEV (reference sequence). J was trimmed by 7 bases and V by 5 bases; bases with no gene match: 8. The CDR3 nucleotides read TGTGCCAGCAGTGCCACGGGACAGGGGGCTTTTGGCTACACCTTC. Protein sequence: CASSATGQGAFGYTF.

This clone has just a few counts. The gene calls are TRBV9 and TRBJ1-2, with a possible D match to TRBD1 (5 bases). The CDR3 totals 17 residues. The V gene lost 0 bases and the J gene lost 6 bases, with 21 bases spanning the gap. The germline CDR1 and CDR2 sequences are SGDLS and YYNGEE. CDR3 DNA: TGTGCCAGCAGCGTAGAAGAAGGTAGGGGCGCAGAGGATGGCTACACCTTC. This encodes CASSVEEGRGAEDGYTF.

V and J are TRBV30 and TRBJ1-2; no clear D gene. The CDR3 has 13 amino acids. Looked up from germline, CDR1 is GTSNPN and CDR2 is SVGIG (reference sequence). The V end lost 0 bases, the J end lost 4 bases, and 9 bases lay between the germline ends. The chain's CDR3 is CAWSVPRGYGYTF. CDR3 coding DNA: TGTGCCTGGAGTGTACCGCGAGGCTATGGCTACACCTTC.

To note about this clone: Only one base separates this from a far larger clonotype, so it likely reflects a read error. The same CDR3 is also encoded by other DNA sequences in this sample. V gene TRBV30 combines with J gene TRBJ1-5; 7 bases fit TRBD1. V was pared by 5 bases and J by 5 bases, with 6 bases of the junction left unmatched. The CDR3 is 13 residues long. Germline loops: CDR1 GTSNPN, CDR2 SVGIG (reference sequence). CDR3 coding DNA: TGTGCCTGGTCCACAGGGGCCTATCAGCCCCAGCATTTT. Translation: CAWSTGAYQPQHF.

This chain uses TRBV18 with TRBJ2-1; tentatively, D is TRBD2 (6 bases). The CDR3 is 17 residues long. Trimming shortened V by 3 bases and J by 0 bases, and 15 bases separated the two germline ends. Germline V gives CDR1 KGHSH, CDR2 LQKENI. CDR3: CASSPAPGLHSYNEQFF. The CDR3 nucleotides read TGTGCCAGCTCACCGGCCCCGGGACTCCACTCCTACAATGAGCAGTTCTTC.

This chain joins TRBV5-1 and TRBJ1-2, with a tentative D call TRBD1 (6 bases). V gave up 4 bases and J gave up 0 bases, with 10 bases separating them. The CDR3 runs to 14 residues. The V gene's germline CDR1 is SGHRS and CDR2 YFSETQ. The CDR3 coding sequence is TGCGCCAGCAGCACAGAGGGGGCTAACTATGGCTACACCTTC. The encoded protein is CASSTEGANYGYTF.

The V call is TRBV5-1, the J call TRBJ1-1, with D maybe TRBD1 (6 bases). The CDR3 contains 14 residues. Trimming left V 1 base short and J 3 bases short, with 10 bases between. Looked up from germline, CDR1 is SGHRS and CDR2 is YFSETQ. Written as DNA, the CDR3 is TGCGCCAGCAGCTTGATGCCAGGGGACACTGAAGCTTTCTTT. It is translated as CASSLMPGDTEAFF.

The V call is TRBV19, the J call TRBJ2-1, with a tentative D call TRBD2 (5 bases). Germline assignment: CDR1 LNHDA and CDR2 SQIVND (reference sequence). This CDR3 region has 14 residues. Trimming took off 7 bases at V and 6 bases at J, with 16 bases between the two ends. CDR3 sequence reads: CASTAGLRGNEQFF. Here the CDR3 DNA reads TGTGCCAGTACGGCGGGCTTACGGGGCAATGAGCAGTTCTTC.

The chain employs TRBV7-8 and TRBJ2-1; 9 bases are shared with TRBD2. CDR3 length: 16 amino acids. Per the germline V gene, CDR1 is SGHVS and CDR2 is FQNEAQ. With 0 bases clipped from V and 3 bases from J, the junction kept 3 bases outside the gene matches. In nucleotides, the CDR3 is TGTGCCAGCAGCTTAGCTGGGACTAGCAGCTACAATGAGCAGTTCTTC. Encoded protein: CASSLAGTSSYNEQFF.

As to this clone: This likely came from a read error, as a far larger clone is one base away. The chain uses TRBV5-1 and TRBJ1-2, with 7 positions matching TRBD1. This CDR3 has 14 residues. Germline V lookup: CDR1 SGHRS, CDR2 YFSETQ. The CDR3, as DNA: TGCGCCAGCAGCCCGCGGGACAGAAACTATGGCTGCACCTTC. This translates into CASSPRDRNYGCTF.

There are a few counts of this clone. The chain recombines TRBV7-8 with TRBJ2-1; TRBD2 agrees at 10 bases. V gave up 5 bases and J gave up 6 bases; unmatched junction bases: 16. Germline assignment: CDR1 SGHVS and CDR2 FQNEAQ. CDR3 size: 18 residues. The CDR3 spells CASSRFGLAETLGNEQFF. The CDR3 DNA is TGTGCCAGCAGCCGTTTCGGACTAGCGGAAACCCTTGGCAATGAGCAGTTCTTC.